This TCR beta chain was captured in a study of cytomegalovirus exposure and HLA in healthy donors. Study-wide background: Previous work identified 117 million unique TCR beta sequences from around 200 million T cells. Study findings and constraints: Later analysis identified several of the most significant clusters that appeared linked to common viral pathogens.

PCR used 60 Vbeta primers and 13 Jbeta primers. Original methodology: A follow-up analysis tallied approximately 85 million unique TCR beta chains, roughly 11 million shared. Clones were read by immunoSEQ multiplex PCR, and TCRdb kept only the in-frame ones, dropping some. D and trimming come from the DNA, and the V and J calls and clone size come from that table. The data show more than 95,000 clones, roughly 75% seen once. Germline CDR1 and CDR2: MNHEY and SMNVEV (reference sequence). V lost 6 bases and J 4 bases, leaving 18 bases between the germline ends. The CDR3 sequence is 15 residues long. Comments on this clone: Antigen specificity is unknown. Distinct nucleotide sequences in the sample also encode this CDR3.

This receptor was identified in a female donor in good health and CMV-seronegative. The J gene is TRBJ1-2, the V gene TRBV27, with D perhaps matching TRBD1 (6 bases). Sequencing was carried out using PBMCs. As DNA, the CDR3 is TGTGCCAGCAGCCCAGTAGGGGGAGAGGTCTATGGCTACACCTTC. Protein sequence: CASSPVGGEVYGYTF.